This T cell receptor (beta chain) was captured by sequencing in a study of T cell repertoires in cytomegalovirus infection. Findings and caveats of the study: Frequencies of public TCR beta families were cumulated, and this identified carriers of CMV plus the relevant HLA. Dominant in the ex vivo response were TCR beta clonotypes restricted by HLA-C and specific for CMV.

The germline gives CDR1 SGDLS, CDR2 YYNGEE. With V trimmed by 1 base and J by 3 bases, 9 bases remained unmatched. This CDR3 is built from 16 residues. This clonotype was found a few times. Its antigen is not identified. TCRdb recomputed calls from the reads with MiXCR, one row per CDR3 protein. This table has tens of thousands of distinct CDR3 sequences, around 21% appearing once. The receptor's source is a human donor in good health (CMV status not recorded). Some clones in this sample may be carry-over from other donors' samples. The sequencing sample was made of PBMCs, sequenced either directly or after in vitro stimulation (not recorded which). This chain joins TRBV9 and TRBJ1-1; 7 nucleotides match TRBD1. The CDR3, as DNA: TGTGCCAGCAGCGTAACAGGGGTACCGGGGCACACTGAAGCTTTCTTT. It specifies CASSVTGVPGHTEAFF.